This T cell receptor beta chain was profiled in a study of T cell repertoires in cytomegalovirus infection. Looking at the study overall: Indications of both CMV infection and matching HLA type were provided by public TCR beta signatures.

About this clonotype itself: The antigen is unknown.

TCRdb analysed the reads with MiXCR anew, one entry per CDR3 protein. Of some 700,000 distinct CDR3 sequences listed, 35% to 45% are singletons. Overall study findings and caveats: Predominance within the ex vivo response was attributable to HLA-C-restricted CMV-specific TCR beta clonotypes. Summed frequency of shared TCR beta families picked out CMV carriers who also had the relevant HLA.

The V gene's germline CDR1 is SGHNT and CDR2 YENEEA. The CDR3 is made up of 17 amino acids. V lost 1 base to trimming and J lost 1 base; unmatched junction nucleotides: 3. Sequenced material: PBMCs. The TCR originated in a human donor in good health (CMV status not recorded). Some clones in this sample may be carry-over from other donors' samples. The genes are TRBV11-3 and TRBJ2-3; 12 nucleotides agree with TRBD1. As DNA, the CDR3 is TGTGCCAGCAGCTTAGGAGGGACAGGGGGCGGCACAGATACGCAGTATTTT. This translates into CASSLGGTGGGTDTQYF.